This TCR beta chain was captured by sequencing in a study of human T cells and chemical hapten exposure. This sample's time point: patch test 2, 6 weeks after DPC sensitization. The sample's treatment: therapeutic diphenylcyclopropenone sensitization with weekly scalp DPC. The CDR3 is 12 residues long. Germline V lookup: CDR1 SQVTM, CDR2 ANQGSEA. The germline V and J ends were trimmed by 5 bases and 5 bases, with 12 bases remaining between them. Via MiXCR, TCRdb re-called the RACE reads, giving one row per CDR3 protein. The sample has approximately 89,000 distinct CDR3 sequences, about a tenth seen once; the top ten hold roughly 2.4%. This clonotype was detected only a few times.

This chain links TRBV29-1 with TRBJ1-1; the D is unclear. The sequence was collected from a woman in her thirties with alopecia areata. Some clones in this sample may be carry-over from other donors' samples. The sample was whole blood, taken in connection with sensitization to the hapten diphenylcyclopropenone (DPC). The CDR3 region is CSVNEVRTEAFF. The CDR3 DNA reads as TGCAGCGTTAACGAGGTCAGGACTGAAGCTTTCTTT. Full variable domain (remainder filled in from reference TRBV29-1 and TRBJ1-1): SAVISQKPSRDICQRGTSLTIQCQVDSQVTMMFWYRQQPGQSLTLIATANQGSEATYESGFVIDKFPISRPNLTFSTLTVSNMSPEDSSIYLCSVNEVRTEAFFGQGTRLTVV.